This record concerns one T cell receptor beta chain sequence. Its antigen is not known. Between the trimmed V and J ends, which lost 7 bases and 7 bases, there was a span of 13 bases. The CDR3 is made up of 12 amino acids. Germline loops: CDR1 LGHNT, CDR2 FRNRAP. Sequencing was performed with immunoSEQ multiplex PCR; in TCRdb, only in-frame clones are kept and a portion is missing. The sample lists fewer than 350,000 clones; over 75% were seen once. The data belong to a study of shared clonotypes between healthy human individuals. Overall study results and limits: Sampling used blood alone; tissue repertoires probably differ. Larger estimated richness was generally recorded for naive subsets relative to memory subsets.

This receptor was obtained from a man aged 18 to 35 in good health. The rearrangement uses TRBV12-5 and TRBJ1-2, with a tentative D call TRBD1 (5 bases). Sequencing was carried out using memory CD8+ T cells sorted from blood. The subset is: CD45RO+ cells pooled with CCR7-negative TemRA cells. This chain's CDR3 is CASARDAVGYTF. CDR3 bases: TGTGCTAGTGCCCGGGACGCTGTTGGCTACACCTTC.